The clone carrying this TCR beta chain was counted a single time. No antigen is known for it. This CDR3 region has 14 residues. V gave up 9 bases and J gave up 5 bases; unmatched junction bases: 9. In germline, CDR1 is MDHEN, CDR2 SYDVKM. This sample is part of a study of cytomegalovirus exposure and HLA in healthy donors. Regarding the study as a whole: Excluded: some indistinguishable V segments such as TRBV6-2 and TRBV6-3.

Amplification used 60 Vbeta primers and 13 Jbeta primers. Produced via immunoSEQ multiplex PCR; TCRdb's table is partial and in-frame only. The sample lists about 140,000 clones, 80% occurring once. The receptor was isolated from a man in his forties or fifties in good health and CMV-seronegative. The sequenced sample was PBMCs. J is TRBJ2-2 and V is TRBV28; 7 positions match TRBD2. The CDR3 loop is CASTTLGGTGELFF. The CDR3, as DNA: TGTGCCAGTACGACCTTGGGGGGGACCGGGGAGCTGTTTTTT.